This TCR beta chain was captured in a study of low-dose radiotherapy and immunotherapy resistance in tumors. Study-level information: A total of 13 Gy over 26 weeks was given to Cohort 2 as 1 Gy per fraction every two weeks. Every six weeks patients received intravenous ipilimumab 1 mg/kg, and every two weeks they received intravenous nivolumab 240 mg.

Both TCRalpha and TCRbeta chains were reverse transcribed with V-gene-specific primers. It was with a constant-region primer and a V-primer adapter that TCRs were amplified over roughly 20 PCR cycles. In TCRdb, the reads were re-called with MiXCR into one record per CDR3 protein. The profile shows about 58,000 distinct CDR3 sequences, around a quarter of them singletons. Regarding time point: after trial treatment. The treatment is: LDRT plus nivolumab, ipilimumab, low-dose cyclophosphamide and aspirin (RACIN trial). Donors were treated with nivolumab, ipilimumab, aspirin, and low-dose cyclophosphamide and radiotherapy. Advanced solid tumors lacking tumor-infiltrating lymphocytes characterized eligible patients. The ends were cut back, 4 bases at V and 1 base at J, with 4 bases in the middle. The germline V gene has CDR1 SGHTA and CDR2 FQGNSA. This CDR3 has 13 residues. Concerning this clonotype: It differs at one base from a far larger clone, so likely a read error.

This clonotype was sampled from a male donor with prostate cancer. Sequencing was performed on PBMCs, taken after low-dose radiotherapy plus immunotherapy. The chain combines TRBV7-2 with TRBJ2-2, with unresolved D. The CDR3 region is CASSWRNTGELFF. The CDR3, as DNA: TGTGCCAGCAGCTGGAGGAACACCGGGGAGCTGTTTTTT.